This TCR beta chain was identified during a study of T cells after yellow fever vaccination. General study findings and limits: Re-detected after boosting: most primary clones, 96% of CD4 and over 80% of CD8. Though it reached lower strength, the secondary response hit its peak faster, day 5 versus 15.

TCRdb independently ran MiXCR on the 5' RACE reads; one entry per CDR3 protein. The sample has around 100,000 distinct CDR3 sequences; 8.4% are singletons. This clonotype was seen many times. Its antigen is not identified. This specimen consisted of CD8+ T cells sorted from PBMCs, obtained 45 days after the yellow fever booster vaccination. The clonotype originates from a man aged 25-40 years who received the YFV17D yellow fever vaccine.

The DNA for the CDR3 is TGTGCCAGCAGCTTAGTAACCGGGACCTACGAGCAGTACTTC. Its protein is CASSLVTGTYEQYF. This chain uses TRBV7-8 with TRBJ2-7; D might be TRBD2 (5 bases). CDR1 is SGHVS, CDR2 FQNEAQ, per germline. The CDR3 extends over 14 amino acids. Trimming took 1 base from V and 2 from J, leaving 9 bases between them.